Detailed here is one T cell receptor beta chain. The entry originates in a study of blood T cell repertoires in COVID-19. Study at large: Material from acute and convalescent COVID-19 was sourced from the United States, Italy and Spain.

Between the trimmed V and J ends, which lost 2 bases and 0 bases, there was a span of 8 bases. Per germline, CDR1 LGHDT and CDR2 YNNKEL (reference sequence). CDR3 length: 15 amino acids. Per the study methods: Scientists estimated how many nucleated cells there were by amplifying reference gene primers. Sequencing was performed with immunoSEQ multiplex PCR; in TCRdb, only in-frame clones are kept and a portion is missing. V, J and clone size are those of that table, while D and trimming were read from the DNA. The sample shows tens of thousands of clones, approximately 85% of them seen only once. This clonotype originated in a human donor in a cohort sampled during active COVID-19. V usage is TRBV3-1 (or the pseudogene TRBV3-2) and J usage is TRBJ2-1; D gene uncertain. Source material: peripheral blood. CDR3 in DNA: TGTGCCAGCAGCCAAAACCCGAGCTCCTACAATGAGCAGTTCTTC. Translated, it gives CASSQNPSSYNEQFF.